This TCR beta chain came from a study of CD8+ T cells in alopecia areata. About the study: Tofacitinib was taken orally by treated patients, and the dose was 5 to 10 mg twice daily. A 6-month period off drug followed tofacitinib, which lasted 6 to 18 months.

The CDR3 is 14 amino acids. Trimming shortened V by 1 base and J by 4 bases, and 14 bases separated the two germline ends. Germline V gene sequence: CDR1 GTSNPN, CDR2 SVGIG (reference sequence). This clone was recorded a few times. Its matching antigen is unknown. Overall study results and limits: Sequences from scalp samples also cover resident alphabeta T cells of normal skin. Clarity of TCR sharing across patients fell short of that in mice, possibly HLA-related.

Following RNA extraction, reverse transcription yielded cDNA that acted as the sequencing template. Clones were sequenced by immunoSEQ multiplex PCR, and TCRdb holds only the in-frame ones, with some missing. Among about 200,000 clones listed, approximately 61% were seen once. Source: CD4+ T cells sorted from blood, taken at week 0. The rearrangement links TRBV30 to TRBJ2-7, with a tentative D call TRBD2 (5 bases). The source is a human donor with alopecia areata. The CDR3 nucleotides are TGTGCCTGGAGTGAAGGAGGTTCGCCATACGAGCAGTACTTC. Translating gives CAWSEGGSPYEQYF.